This record covers a single T cell receptor beta chain. Its antigen is undetermined. This record belongs to a study of cytomegalovirus exposure and HLA in healthy donors. Points from the study as a whole: In an earlier analysis, productive rearrangement rates for most beta V segments clustered near 87% or 30%. Relative to equally common others, HLA-associated TCR beta chains showed greater clonal expansion in a later analysis.

After removal of 4 bases from V and 10 bases from J, the junction contained 12 bases not matched to a gene. The CDR3 has 16 residues. The germline gives CDR1 SGHAT, CDR2 FQNNGV. Both 60 Vbeta primers and 13 Jbeta primers went into the PCR. Method: immunoSEQ multiplex PCR; TCRdb's copy keeps in-frame clones and lacks some. Counted here are more than 90,000 clones, just under 80% occurring once; the ten biggest clones make up about 4%. The TCR sequence derives from a middle-aged woman in good health and CMV-seropositive. The rearrangement links TRBV11-2 to TRBJ2-1; 11 bases match TRBD2. Sequencing was done on a sample of PBMCs. The CDR3 loop reads CASSSPLAGGPSEQFF. The CDR3 DNA is TGTGCCAGCAGCTCCCCCCTAGCGGGAGGCCCCAGCGAGCAGTTCTTC.